This is a list of T cell receptor beta chains from one sample in a study of glioma-infiltrating T cells. TCRdb passed the multiplex PCR reads through MiXCR, listing each CDR3 protein once. The sample lists 100,000 to 150,000 distinct CDR3 sequences, under 30% occurring once. The sequenced material came from glioma tissue, nonneoplastic brain tissue, or PBMCs (not recorded which). The receptor source for this set is a human donor with low-grade glioma or glioblastoma, undergoing nonglioma brain surgery, or in good health (not recorded which). Both conserved end residues are part of each CDR3. D genes are given only for firm matches. Size is omitted from some rows. Given values are once, few, many or a class for expanded clones.

>TRBV24-1|TRBD1|few|TRBJ1-1
CATSDPDRGAFF
TGTGCCACCAGTGACCCTGACAGGGGTGCTTTCTTT
>TRBV6-2/TRBV6-3|-|few|TRBJ2-2
CASSYTLVPRSGELFF
TGTGCCAGCAGTTACACATTGGTCCCCCGCTCCGGGGAGCTGTTTTTT
>TRBV2|-|few|TRBJ1-1
CASSAQDGVAEAFF
TGTGCCAGCAGCGCGCAGGACGGGGTGGCTGAAGCTTTCTTT
>TRBV12-5|-|-|TRBJ2-3
CASAPGGTDTQYF
TGTGCTAGTGCCCCCGGCGGCACAGATACGCAGTATTTT
>TRBV2|TRBD1|few|TRBJ2-3
CASSDTGGTDTQYF
TGTGCCAGCAGTGATACAGGGGGTACAGATACGCAGTATTTT
>TRBV2|-|-|TRBJ1-1
CASSGGMNTEAFF
TGTGCCAGCAGTGGGGGGATGAACACTGAAGCTTTCTTT
>TRBV7-9|-|-|TRBJ1-1
CASSLDTAVTEAFF
TGTGCCAGCAGCTTAGATACAGCGGTCACTGAAGCTTTCTTT
>TRBV7-6|-|few|TRBJ2-3
CASSHGGGSDTQYF
TGTGCCAGCAGCCATGGGGGTGGCTCAGATACGCAGTATTTT
>TRBV11-2|-|-|TRBJ2-1
CASSLGLSSYNEQFF
TGTGCCAGCAGCTTAGGACTAAGCTCCTACAATGAGCAGTTCTTC
>TRBV20-1|-|-|TRBJ2-3
CSARPTGGYGTDTQYF
TGCAGTGCTAGGCCCACCGGGGGCTACGGCACAGATACGCAGTATTTT
>TRBV24-1|-|few|TRBJ2-3
CATSDSLTGITTDTQYF
TGTGCCACCAGTGATTCGCTAACCGGGATAACCACAGATACGCAGTATTTT
>TRBV28|-|-|TRBJ1-6
CASSLGAQPNSPLHF
TGTGCCAGCAGTTTAGGGGCACAGCCTAATTCACCCCTCCACTTT
>TRBV6-2/TRBV6-3|TRBD1|-|TRBJ1-5
CASSSSRDRGRLGQPQHF
TGTGCCAGCAGTAGCAGCCGGGACAGGGGGCGCCTGGGTCAGCCCCAGCATTTT
>TRBV5-1|TRBD1|-|TRBJ2-1
CASSVTGKTYNEQFF
TGCGCCAGCAGCGTGACAGGGAAGACCTACAATGAGCAGTTCTTC
>TRBV6-1|TRBD2|-|TRBJ2-1
CASRSLAGNHNEQFF
TGTGCCAGCAGGTCACTAGCGGGGAACCACAATGAGCAGTTCTTC
>TRBV6-1|TRBD1|few|TRBJ2-5
CASTPTGPGETQYF
TGTGCCAGCACTCCGACAGGGCCGGGGGAGACCCAGTACTTC